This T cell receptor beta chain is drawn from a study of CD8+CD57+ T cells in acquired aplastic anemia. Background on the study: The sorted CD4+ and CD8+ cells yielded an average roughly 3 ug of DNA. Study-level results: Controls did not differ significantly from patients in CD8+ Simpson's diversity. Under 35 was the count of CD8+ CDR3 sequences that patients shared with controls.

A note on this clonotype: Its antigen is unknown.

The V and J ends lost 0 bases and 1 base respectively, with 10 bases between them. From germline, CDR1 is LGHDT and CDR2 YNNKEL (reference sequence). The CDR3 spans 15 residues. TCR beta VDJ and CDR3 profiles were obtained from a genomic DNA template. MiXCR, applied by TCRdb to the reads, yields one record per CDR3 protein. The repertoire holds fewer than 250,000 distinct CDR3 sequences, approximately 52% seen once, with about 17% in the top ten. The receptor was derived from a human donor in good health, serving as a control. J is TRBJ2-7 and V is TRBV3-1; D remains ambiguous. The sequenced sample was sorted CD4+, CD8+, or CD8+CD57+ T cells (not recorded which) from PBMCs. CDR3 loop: CASSQDYSPSYEQYF. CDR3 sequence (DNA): TGTGCCAGCAGCCAAGATTACAGTCCTTCCTACGAGCAGTACTTC.